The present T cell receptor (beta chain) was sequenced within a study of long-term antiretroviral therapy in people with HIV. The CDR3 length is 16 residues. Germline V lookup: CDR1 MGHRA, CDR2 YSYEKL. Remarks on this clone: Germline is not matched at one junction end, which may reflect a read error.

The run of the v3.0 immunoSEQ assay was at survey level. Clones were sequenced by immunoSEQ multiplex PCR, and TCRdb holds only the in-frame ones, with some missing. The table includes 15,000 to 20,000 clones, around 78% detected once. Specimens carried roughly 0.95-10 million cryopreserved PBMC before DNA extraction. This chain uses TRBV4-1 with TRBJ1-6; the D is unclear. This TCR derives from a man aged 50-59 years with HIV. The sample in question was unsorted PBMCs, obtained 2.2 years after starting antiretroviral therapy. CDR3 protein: CTSSREPVSYNSPLHF. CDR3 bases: TGCACCAGCAGCCGAGAGCCAGTCTCCTATAATTCACCCCTCCACTTT.